Listed below are T cell receptor beta chains from one sample, sequenced in a study of blood T cell repertoires in COVID-19. Sequencing used immunoSEQ multiplex PCR; TCRdb keeps in-frame clones, though not all of them. Altogether 150,000 to 200,000 clones are present, approximately 81% being singletons, with the ten largest covering more than 1%. Sequenced input: peripheral blood. These receptors were obtained from a middle-aged man with acute or convalescent COVID-19. The CDR3 runs from the conserved cysteine through the conserved F or W. Fields, in order: clone size, V gene, D gene, J gene, CDR3 DNA, CDR3 protein. The D gene is left open where the match is weak. Clone size is given for some rows only: seen once, a few or many times, or a class if the clone is expanded.

abundance: -; v_gene: TRBV7-9; d_gene: -; j_gene: TRBJ1-2; CDR3nt: TGTGCCAGCAGCCCTCAACCTTCGTTAGATGGCTACACCTTC; CDR3aa: CASSPQPSLDGYTF
abundance: -; v_gene: TRBV6-5; d_gene: -; j_gene: TRBJ1-6; CDR3nt: TGTGCCAGCAGTTACCTGGGGGCCGATTCACCCCTCCACTTT; CDR3aa: CASSYLGADSPLHF
abundance: -; v_gene: TRBV4-2; d_gene: TRBD1; j_gene: TRBJ2-5; CDR3nt: TGTGCCAGCAGCCAAGTACAGGGGATCCAAGAGACCCAGTACTTC; CDR3aa: CASSQVQGIQETQYF
abundance: -; v_gene: TRBV19; d_gene: -; j_gene: TRBJ1-2; CDR3nt: TGTGCCAGTAGTATTCTGGAGAGCTATGGCTACACCTTC; CDR3aa: CASSILESYGYTF
abundance: -; v_gene: TRBV19; d_gene: -; j_gene: TRBJ2-3; CDR3nt: TGTGCCAGTAGTATAGGAACAGTTAGCACAGATACGCAGTATTTT; CDR3aa: CASSIGTVSTDTQYF
abundance: -; v_gene: TRBV9; d_gene: TRBD2; j_gene: TRBJ2-1; CDR3nt: TGTGCCAGCAGCGTTTTTCTAGCGGGGGAGCAGTTCTTC; CDR3aa: CASSVFLAGEQFF
abundance: -; v_gene: TRBV28; d_gene: -; j_gene: TRBJ1-1; CDR3nt: TGTGCCAGCAACCCACAGGGTCGGCGGGCTTTCTTT; CDR3aa: CASNPQGRRAFF
abundance: -; v_gene: TRBV7-2; d_gene: -; j_gene: TRBJ1-1; CDR3nt: TGTGCCAGCAGCTTAAGTGGCTCTGAAGCTTTCTTT; CDR3aa: CASSLSGSEAFF
abundance: -; v_gene: TRBV5-1; d_gene: -; j_gene: TRBJ2-5; CDR3nt: TGCGCCAGCAGCTTGGGGGCAGGGCAAGAGACCCAGTACTTC; CDR3aa: CASSLGAGQETQYF
abundance: -; v_gene: TRBV2; d_gene: -; j_gene: TRBJ1-1; CDR3nt: TGTGCCAGCAGTGAAGCGCGAGTGACAGTTGAAGCTTTCTTT; CDR3aa: CASSEARVTVEAFF
abundance: -; v_gene: TRBV30; d_gene: TRBD1; j_gene: TRBJ1-3; CDR3nt: TGTGCCTGGCTCAGTAAAGACAGGGGGCCAGGAAACACCATATATTTT; CDR3aa: CAWLSKDRGPGNTIYF
abundance: -; v_gene: TRBV19; d_gene: -; j_gene: TRBJ2-3; CDR3nt: TGTGCCAGCCATAAGGGACTCAAAGGACCAGATACGCAGTATTTT; CDR3aa: CASHKGLKGPDTQYF
abundance: -; v_gene: TRBV24-1; d_gene: TRBD1; j_gene: TRBJ2-5; CDR3nt: TGTGCCACCAGTGAAAGGGGGCGGGAGACCCAGTACTTC; CDR3aa: CATSERGRETQYF
abundance: -; v_gene: TRBV5-1; d_gene: -; j_gene: TRBJ2-2; CDR3nt: TGCGCCCCCGGGGACACCGGGGAGCTGTTTTTT; CDR3aa: CAPGDTGELFF
abundance: -; v_gene: TRBV7-8; d_gene: -; j_gene: TRBJ1-2; CDR3nt: TGTGCCAGCAGCTTCGGGGTCCCGGACTATGGCTACACCTTC; CDR3aa: CASSFGVPDYGYTF
abundance: -; v_gene: TRBV30; d_gene: -; j_gene: TRBJ1-5; CDR3nt: TGTGCCTGGAGTGTCGGGGAAACTAGCAATCAGCCCCAGCATTTT; CDR3aa: CAWSVGETSNQPQHF
abundance: -; v_gene: TRBV2; d_gene: -; j_gene: TRBJ1-4; CDR3nt: TGTGCCAGCAGGGACCAAGAGGGAAAACTGTTTTTT; CDR3aa: CASRDQEGKLFF
abundance: once; v_gene: TRBV5-6; d_gene: -; j_gene: TRBJ1-1; CDR3nt: TGTGCCAGCAGCCAGAACACTGAAGCTTTCTTT; CDR3aa: CASSQNTEAFF
abundance: once; v_gene: TRBV7-9; d_gene: -; j_gene: TRBJ2-3; CDR3nt: TGTGCCAGCAGCCCTGGGACTCGGGGTGTAGGAGATACGCAGTATTTT; CDR3aa: CASSPGTRGVGDTQYF
abundance: -; v_gene: TRBV6-5; d_gene: TRBD2; j_gene: TRBJ2-4; CDR3nt: TGTGCCAGCAGCCTCGGGGGGGCTCTAAAAAACATTCAGTACTTC; CDR3aa: CASSLGGALKNIQYF
abundance: few; v_gene: TRBV6-5; d_gene: TRBD1; j_gene: TRBJ2-7; CDR3nt: TGTGCCAGTCGATCCATACAGGGGGTCGGGTTTGGGCAGTACTTC; CDR3aa: CASRSIQGVGFGQYF
abundance: -; v_gene: TRBV27; d_gene: -; j_gene: TRBJ2-5; CDR3nt: TGTGCCAGCAGTAAGGGGGGGGGCCGCGAGACCCAGTACTTC; CDR3aa: CASSKGGGRETQYF
abundance: -; v_gene: TRBV7-9; d_gene: TRBD1; j_gene: TRBJ1-2; CDR3nt: TGTGCCAGCAGCATACAGGGGACTTTCTATGGCTACACCTTC; CDR3aa: CASSIQGTFYGYTF
abundance: -; v_gene: TRBV7-3; d_gene: -; j_gene: TRBJ1-2; CDR3nt: TGTGCCAGCAGTCCAGGAGGTACTTATGGCTACACCTTC; CDR3aa: CASSPGGTYGYTF
abundance: -; v_gene: TRBV5-4; d_gene: -; j_gene: TRBJ1-1; CDR3nt: TGTGCCAGCAGCAACCCGGGATTCGAAGCTTTCTTT; CDR3aa: CASSNPGFEAFF
abundance: -; v_gene: TRBV29-1; d_gene: -; j_gene: TRBJ1-1; CDR3nt: TGCAGAGGGGGTTCTGACACTGAAGCTTTCTTT; CDR3aa: CRGGSDTEAFF
abundance: -; v_gene: TRBV24-1; d_gene: -; j_gene: TRBJ2-1; CDR3nt: TGTGCCACCAGTGATTTGCAGGGCAATGAGCAGTTCTTC; CDR3aa: CATSDLQGNEQFF
abundance: -; v_gene: TRBV28; d_gene: TRBD1; j_gene: TRBJ1-4; CDR3nt: TGTGCCAGCAGTCTTGACAGGGGTCGGGAAAAACTGTTTTTT; CDR3aa: CASSLDRGREKLFF
abundance: -; v_gene: TRBV2; d_gene: -; j_gene: TRBJ2-7; CDR3nt: TGTGCCAGCAGTGAAAGGAGGGGGCAGGACTACGAGCAGTACTTC; CDR3aa: CASSERRGQDYEQYF
abundance: -; v_gene: TRBV6-5; d_gene: -; j_gene: TRBJ2-7; CDR3nt: TGTGCCAGCAGTAAACAGGGTACCTACGAGCAGTACTTC; CDR3aa: CASSKQGTYEQYF
abundance: -; v_gene: TRBV6-5; d_gene: TRBD1; j_gene: TRBJ1-2; CDR3nt: TGTGCCAGCAGCTCCGGGACAGGGGGCGTAAGTGGCTACACCTTC; CDR3aa: CASSSGTGGVSGYTF
abundance: once; v_gene: TRBV30; d_gene: -; j_gene: TRBJ2-3; CDR3nt: TGTGCCTGGAGTGTCGCCAGGTCATTTACAGATACGCAGTATTTT; CDR3aa: CAWSVARSFTDTQYF
abundance: -; v_gene: TRBV28; d_gene: -; j_gene: TRBJ1-5; CDR3nt: TGTGCCAGCAGTTCACGAACCCAGGCCCGTCAGCCCCAGCATTTT; CDR3aa: CASSSRTQARQPQHF
abundance: -; v_gene: TRBV7-6; d_gene: TRBD2; j_gene: TRBJ2-3; CDR3nt: TGTGCCAGCAGCTCTCTAGCGGGGGGTGTAGATACGCAGTATTTT; CDR3aa: CASSSLAGGVDTQYF
abundance: -; v_gene: TRBV12-3/TRBV12-4; d_gene: -; j_gene: TRBJ1-2; CDR3nt: TGTGCCAGCAGTTTCCGGGGAGAGGATGGCTACACCTTC; CDR3aa: CASSFRGEDGYTF
abundance: -; v_gene: TRBV19; d_gene: TRBD1; j_gene: TRBJ1-1; CDR3nt: TGTGCCAGTAGCAAGAGCCGGGACAGGATACCCCTAAACACTGAAGCTTTCTTT; CDR3aa: CASSKSRDRIPLNTEAFF
abundance: -; v_gene: TRBV6-5; d_gene: -; j_gene: TRBJ1-6; CDR3nt: TGTGCCAGCAGTTGGTCGACAGGCGCAAATTCACCCCTCCACTTT; CDR3aa: CASSWSTGANSPLHF
abundance: few; v_gene: TRBV5-1; d_gene: TRBD1; j_gene: TRBJ2-3; CDR3nt: TGCGCCAGCAGCGTCGGACAGGGGCAGAGCACAGATACGCAGTATTTT; CDR3aa: CASSVGQGQSTDTQYF
abundance: -; v_gene: TRBV28; d_gene: -; j_gene: TRBJ1-5; CDR3nt: TGTGCCAGCAGTCCGAACTTGGGTCGGGGGGGGCAGCCCCAGCATTTT; CDR3aa: CASSPNLGRGGQPQHF
abundance: -; v_gene: TRBV7-3; d_gene: TRBD1; j_gene: TRBJ1-1; CDR3nt: TGTGCCAGCAGCTTAGGGGGACAGGGCGACACTGAAGCTTTCTTT; CDR3aa: CASSLGGQGDTEAFF
abundance: -; v_gene: TRBV2; d_gene: TRBD1; j_gene: TRBJ1-2; CDR3nt: TGTGCCAGCAGCGGGGGACAGAGCCATGGCTACACCTTC; CDR3aa: CASSGGQSHGYTF
abundance: -; v_gene: TRBV7-2; d_gene: -; j_gene: TRBJ1-2; CDR3nt: TGTGCCAGCAGCCTACAGCTTAACTATGGCTACACCTTC; CDR3aa: CASSLQLNYGYTF
abundance: -; v_gene: TRBV3-1/TRBV3-2; d_gene: TRBD2; j_gene: TRBJ2-2; CDR3nt: TGTGCCAGCAGCCGGGGCGGGGGGAGCACCGGGGAGCTGTTTTTT; CDR3aa: CASSRGGGSTGELFF
abundance: few; v_gene: TRBV5-1; d_gene: -; j_gene: TRBJ1-2; CDR3nt: TGCGCCAGCAGCTCCCAGGCTTCTAACTATGGCTACACCTTC; CDR3aa: CASSSQASNYGYTF
abundance: once; v_gene: TRBV28; d_gene: TRBD1; j_gene: TRBJ1-5; CDR3nt: TGTGCCAGCAGGTTTGGGGACAGGGCTTACGATAGCAATCAGCCCCAGCATTTT; CDR3aa: CASRFGDRAYDSNQPQHF
abundance: once; v_gene: TRBV3-1/TRBV3-2; d_gene: -; j_gene: TRBJ1-3; CDR3nt: TGTGCCAGCAGCCAAGAAGGGGACTCTGGAAACACCATATATTTT; CDR3aa: CASSQEGDSGNTIYF
abundance: -; v_gene: TRBV7-3; d_gene: -; j_gene: TRBJ2-5; CDR3nt: TGTGCCAGCAGCACACAGGCCTTTGAGACCCAGTACTTC; CDR3aa: CASSTQAFETQYF
abundance: -; v_gene: TRBV4-2; d_gene: TRBD2; j_gene: TRBJ2-1; CDR3nt: TGTGCCAGCAGCCAAGAGGGCGGGGGACTCGACTACAATGAGCAGTTCTTC; CDR3aa: CASSQEGGGLDYNEQFF
abundance: -; v_gene: TRBV4-1; d_gene: TRBD1; j_gene: TRBJ1-1; CDR3nt: TGCGCCAGCCGGGGGGACAGGGGGCTCACTGAAGCTTTCTTT; CDR3aa: CASRGDRGLTEAFF
abundance: -; v_gene: TRBV2; d_gene: TRBD1; j_gene: TRBJ2-1; CDR3nt: TGTGCCAGCGGACCAGACAGGGGCGACAATGAGCAGTTCTTC; CDR3aa: CASGPDRGDNEQFF
abundance: -; v_gene: TRBV3-1/TRBV3-2; d_gene: TRBD2; j_gene: TRBJ2-7; CDR3nt: TGTGCCAGCAGCCAAGATTCGGGACTAGCGGGCCTCGAGCAGTACTTC; CDR3aa: CASSQDSGLAGLEQYF
abundance: once; v_gene: TRBV7-2; d_gene: TRBD1; j_gene: TRBJ2-2; CDR3nt: TGTGCCAGCAGCTTAGCTACAGGGGGCACCGGGGAGCTGTTTTTT; CDR3aa: CASSLATGGTGELFF
abundance: -; v_gene: TRBV6-5; d_gene: -; j_gene: TRBJ1-5; CDR3nt: TGTGCCAGCAGGCCAGGGGCAATGGACAATCAGCCCCAGCATTTT; CDR3aa: CASRPGAMDNQPQHF
abundance: few; v_gene: TRBV9; d_gene: TRBD1; j_gene: TRBJ1-2; CDR3nt: TGTGCCAGCAGCGCCCAAGGACAGGGGTATGGCTACACCTTC; CDR3aa: CASSAQGQGYGYTF